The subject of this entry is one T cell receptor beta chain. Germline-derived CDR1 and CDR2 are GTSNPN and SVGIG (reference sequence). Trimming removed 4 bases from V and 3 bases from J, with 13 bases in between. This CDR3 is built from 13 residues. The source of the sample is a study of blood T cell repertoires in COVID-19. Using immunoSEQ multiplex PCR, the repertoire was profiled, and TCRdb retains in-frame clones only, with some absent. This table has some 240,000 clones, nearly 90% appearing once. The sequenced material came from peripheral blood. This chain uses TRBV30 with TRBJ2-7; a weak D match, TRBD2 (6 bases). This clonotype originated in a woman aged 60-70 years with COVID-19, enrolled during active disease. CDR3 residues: CAWTTSSNYEQYF. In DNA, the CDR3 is TGTGCCTGGACAACTAGCTCAAACTACGAGCAGTACTTC. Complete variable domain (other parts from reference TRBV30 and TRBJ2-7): SQTIHQWPATLVQPVGSPLSLECTVEGTSNPNLYWYRQAAGRGLQLLFYSVGIGQISSEVPQNLSASRPQDRQFILSSKKLLLSDSGFYLCAWTTSSNYEQYFGPGTRLTVT.